This T cell receptor (beta chain) was captured by sequencing in a study of beta chain features in type 1 diabetes (dated by TCRdb to 2016 to 2018). For the wider study: No differences in mean age, gender distribution, total cell number or subset yield were found between patients and healthy donors. A total of around 100 million sorted cells were examined across all samples, and RNA yield correlated strongly with the number of cells per subset. The study compared the TCRB repertoires of sorted circulating CD4+ T cell subsets in recently diagnosed type 1 diabetes patients with those in matched healthy donors. Naive and central memory subsets were obtained from all 30 or so donors, but regulatory and stem cell-like memory subsets were isolated from only 8 patients and roughly eight healthy donors.

Each donor gave one peripheral blood draw, averaging approximately 120 mL, which was collected into heparinised tubes. Naive, central memory, regulatory and stem cell-like memory CD4+ T cells were sorted on a BD FACSAria II using a panel including CD45RO, CCR7, CD25, CD127, CD95 and CD27. Purity was above 95% for every sorted population. Right away, PBMCs were isolated by Lymphoprep density gradient centrifugation and were stained directly, with no culture step. So that batch effects would be minimized, each experiment stained and sorted samples in pairs, pairing one healthy donor with one patient. This clone was detected only a few times. Its antigen is unknown. Qualities for individual bases were not recorded, and no much larger clone is one base off. The entire isolated RNA was reverse transcribed using the High Capacity cDNA Reverse Transcription Kit, and thus expressed TCRB transcripts were sequenced. Naive, central memory and regulatory T cell samples underwent deep immunoSEQ sequencing, averaging about 3.57 million total reads per sample. Sorted cells were lysed in RLT buffer and RNA was extracted with DNase-treated RNeasy Micro or Mini kits, depending on cell number. To prevent cross-contamination, every cell subset was processed on its own, while patient and healthy donor samples were processed together. Using the immunoSEQ multiplex PCR, TCRB sequences were amplified from cDNA into 87-bp fragments spanning the CDR3 region. The amplicons were sequenced using the Illumina HiSeq platform. The study's own analysis went as follows. PCR bias was computationally corrected using synthetic template baselines, reads within Hamming distance 2 were collapsed, and singletons that could not be merged were discarded. Reads were aligned against IMGT to assign V, D and J genes, CDR3 length and insertions or deletions at six rearrangement sites. Within each subset, clonotype counts were normalized to sorted cell number, and only after that were true diversity and Gini coefficients computed with the tcR R package. Repertoire sharing was quantified using the overlap coefficient calculated on TCRB nucleotide sequences. Out-of-frame TCRB sequences from naive cells were analyzed to stand in for the pre-selection repertoire. TCRdb took this table from immuneACCESS and kept in-frame rearrangements with V and J called. Such tables lack part of the clones; where checked against another copy, unresolved V genes explain under half of the gap, and the rest is unexplained. V and J calls and clone size follow that table, whereas D and trimming were derived from the DNA. The sample profile shows 900,000 or so clones; under 20% of them were found once. Of the sample, around 0.02% falls within the top ten clones.

Compared with germline, V lacks 2 bases and J lacks 8 bases; bases without a gene match: 15. Including the terminal cysteine and phenylalanine, the CDR3 comprises 18 residues. Left in the record is the CDR3 DNA by itself, 54 bases read in frame from the first base. The germline V gene gives CDR1 as SGHTA and CDR2 as FQGNSA. Overall study outcomes, separate from this receptor: A moderate but significant shortening of TCRB CDR3 length was observed in type 1 diabetes patients in all four CD4+ subsets. Naive, central memory and regulatory TCRB repertoires appeared to be more similar among patients than among healthy donors. PCR might favor shorter templates, but patient and control samples were amplified and corrected together, so any skew would affect both groups equally. Because the HLA sub-analyses included only small numbers of individuals, any influence of HLA type on TCRB rearrangement was left unresolved. Patients with type 1 diabetes made fewer insertions and deleted more nucleotides at VDJ recombination sites, implying thymic rearrangement abnormalities. Because cDNA rather than genomic DNA was sequenced, highly expressing activated cells could have been over-represented, although no difference in activation and CD3 levels was found between groups.

The sequence derives from a woman under 30 in good health. The chain employs TRBV7-2 and TRBJ2-1, with 10 central nucleotides matching TRBD2. Sequencing was done on a sample of naive CD4+ T cells from blood. The cell subset or site label corresponds to: true naive CD4+ T cells. For the CDR3, the sequence is CASSLRSGTSVRNYEQFF. The sequenced DNA: TGTGCCAGCAGCTTAAGGTCTGGGACTAGCGTACGGAATTATGAGCAGTTCTTC.